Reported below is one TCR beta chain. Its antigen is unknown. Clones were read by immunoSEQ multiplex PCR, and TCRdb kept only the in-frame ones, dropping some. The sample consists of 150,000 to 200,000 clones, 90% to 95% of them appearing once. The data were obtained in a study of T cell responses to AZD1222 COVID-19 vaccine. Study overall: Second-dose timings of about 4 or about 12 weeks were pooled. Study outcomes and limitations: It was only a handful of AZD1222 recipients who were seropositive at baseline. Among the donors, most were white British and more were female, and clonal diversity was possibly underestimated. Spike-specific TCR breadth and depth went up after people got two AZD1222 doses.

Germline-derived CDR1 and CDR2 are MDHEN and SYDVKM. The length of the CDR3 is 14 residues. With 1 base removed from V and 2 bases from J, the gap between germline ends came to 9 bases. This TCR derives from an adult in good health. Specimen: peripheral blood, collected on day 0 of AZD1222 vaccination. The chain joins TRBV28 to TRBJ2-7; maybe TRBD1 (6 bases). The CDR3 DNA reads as TGTGCCAGCAGTTTATATCAGGGGACCTACGAGCAGTACTTC. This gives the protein CASSLYQGTYEQYF.